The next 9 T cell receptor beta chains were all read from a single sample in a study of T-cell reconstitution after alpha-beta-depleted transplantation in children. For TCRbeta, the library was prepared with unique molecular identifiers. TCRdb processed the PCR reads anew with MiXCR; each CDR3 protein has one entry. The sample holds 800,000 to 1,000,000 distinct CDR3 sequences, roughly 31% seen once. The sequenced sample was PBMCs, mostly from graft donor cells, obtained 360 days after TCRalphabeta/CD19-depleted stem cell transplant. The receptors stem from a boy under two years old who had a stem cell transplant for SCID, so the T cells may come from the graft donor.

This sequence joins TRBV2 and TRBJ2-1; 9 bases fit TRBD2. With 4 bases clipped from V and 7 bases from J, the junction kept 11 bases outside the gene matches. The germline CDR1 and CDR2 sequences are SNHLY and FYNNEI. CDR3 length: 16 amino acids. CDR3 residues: CASSVPWASGMNEQFF. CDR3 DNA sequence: TGTGCCAGCAGTGTCCCATGGGCTAGCGGGATGAATGAGCAGTTCTTC.

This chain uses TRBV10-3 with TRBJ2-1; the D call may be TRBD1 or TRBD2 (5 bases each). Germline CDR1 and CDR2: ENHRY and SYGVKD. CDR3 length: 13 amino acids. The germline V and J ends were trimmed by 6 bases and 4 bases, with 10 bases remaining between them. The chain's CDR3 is CAIRGTDYNEQFF. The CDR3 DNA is TGTGCCATCAGGGGGACGGATTACAATGAGCAGTTCTTC.

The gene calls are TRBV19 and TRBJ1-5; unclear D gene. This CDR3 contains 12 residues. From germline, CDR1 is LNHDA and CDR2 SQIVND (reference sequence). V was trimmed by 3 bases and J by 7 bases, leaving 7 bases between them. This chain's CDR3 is CASSIEAQPQHF. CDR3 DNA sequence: TGTGCCAGTAGTATCGAGGCCCAGCCCCAGCATTTT.

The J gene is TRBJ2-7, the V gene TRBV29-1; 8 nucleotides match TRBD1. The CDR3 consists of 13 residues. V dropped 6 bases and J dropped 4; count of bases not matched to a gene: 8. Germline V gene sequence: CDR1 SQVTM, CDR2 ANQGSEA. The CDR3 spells CSVQTGTGYEQYF. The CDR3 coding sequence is TGCAGCGTACAGACCGGGACAGGATACGAGCAGTACTTC.

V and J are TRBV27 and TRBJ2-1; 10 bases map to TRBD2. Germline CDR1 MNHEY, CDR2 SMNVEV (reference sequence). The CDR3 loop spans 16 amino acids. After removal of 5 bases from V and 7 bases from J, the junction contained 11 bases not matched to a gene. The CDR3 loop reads CASSPQRGGPGNEQFF. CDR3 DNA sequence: TGTGCCAGCAGTCCCCAGCGGGGGGGCCCGGGGAATGAGCAGTTCTTC.

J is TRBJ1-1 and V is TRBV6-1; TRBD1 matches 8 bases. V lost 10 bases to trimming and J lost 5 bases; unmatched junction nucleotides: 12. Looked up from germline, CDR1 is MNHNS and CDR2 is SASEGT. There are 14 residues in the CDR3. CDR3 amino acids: CAISLTGERTEAFF. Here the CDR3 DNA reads TGTGCCATCTCTTTGACAGGGGAAAGGACTGAAGCTTTCTTT.

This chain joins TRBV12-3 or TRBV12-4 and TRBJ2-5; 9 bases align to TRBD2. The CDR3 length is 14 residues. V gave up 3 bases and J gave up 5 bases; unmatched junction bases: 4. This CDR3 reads CASSFGLAWETQYF. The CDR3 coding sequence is TGTGCCAGCAGTTTCGGACTAGCGTGGGAGACCCAGTACTTC.

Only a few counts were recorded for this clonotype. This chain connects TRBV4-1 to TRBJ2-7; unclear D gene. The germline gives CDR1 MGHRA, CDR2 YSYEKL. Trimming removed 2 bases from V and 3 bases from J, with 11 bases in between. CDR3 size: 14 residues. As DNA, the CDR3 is TGCGCCAGCAGCCAATCCAGTCCTTACTACGAGCAGTACTTC. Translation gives CASSQSSPYYEQYF.

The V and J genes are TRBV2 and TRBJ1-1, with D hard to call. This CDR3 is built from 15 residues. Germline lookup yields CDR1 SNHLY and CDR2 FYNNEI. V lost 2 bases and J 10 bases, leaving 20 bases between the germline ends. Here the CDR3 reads CASSELRPGGELAFF. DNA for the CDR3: TGTGCCAGCAGTGAATTGAGGCCCGGCGGGGAGCTAGCTTTCTTT.